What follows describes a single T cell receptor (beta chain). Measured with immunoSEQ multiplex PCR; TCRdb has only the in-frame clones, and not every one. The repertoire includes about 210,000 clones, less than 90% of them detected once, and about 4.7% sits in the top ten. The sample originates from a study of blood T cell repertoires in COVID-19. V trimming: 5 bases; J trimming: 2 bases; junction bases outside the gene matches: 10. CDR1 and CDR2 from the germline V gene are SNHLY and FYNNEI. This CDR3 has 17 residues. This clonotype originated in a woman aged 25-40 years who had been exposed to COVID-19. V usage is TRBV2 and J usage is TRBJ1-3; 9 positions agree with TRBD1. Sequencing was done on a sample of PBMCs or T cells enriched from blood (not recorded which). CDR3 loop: CASSPTGGHGTGNTIYF. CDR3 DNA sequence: TGTGCCAGCAGTCCGACAGGGGGACATGGGACTGGAAACACCATATATTTT.